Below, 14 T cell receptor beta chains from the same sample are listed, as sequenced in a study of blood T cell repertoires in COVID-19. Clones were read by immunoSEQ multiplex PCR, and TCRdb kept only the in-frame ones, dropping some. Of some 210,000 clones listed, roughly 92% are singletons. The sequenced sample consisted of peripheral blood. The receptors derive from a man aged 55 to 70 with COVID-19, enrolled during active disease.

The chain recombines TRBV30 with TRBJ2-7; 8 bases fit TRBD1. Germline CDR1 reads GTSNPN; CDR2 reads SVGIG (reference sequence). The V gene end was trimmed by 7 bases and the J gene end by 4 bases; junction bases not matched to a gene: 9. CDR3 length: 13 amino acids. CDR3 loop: CAYLDRAQYEQYF. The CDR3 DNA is TGTGCCTACTTGGACAGGGCCCAATACGAGCAGTACTTC.

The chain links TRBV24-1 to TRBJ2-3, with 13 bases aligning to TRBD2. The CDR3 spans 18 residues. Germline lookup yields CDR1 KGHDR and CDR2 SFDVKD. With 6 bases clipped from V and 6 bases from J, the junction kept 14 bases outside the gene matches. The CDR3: CATSLGRLAGGPGDTQYF. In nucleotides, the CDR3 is TGTGCCACCAGTTTGGGTCGACTAGCGGGAGGACCTGGCGATACGCAGTATTTT.

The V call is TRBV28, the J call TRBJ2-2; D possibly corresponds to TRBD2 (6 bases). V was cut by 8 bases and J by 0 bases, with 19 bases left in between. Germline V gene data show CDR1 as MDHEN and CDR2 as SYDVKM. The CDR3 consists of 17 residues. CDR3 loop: CASQIPPGGSNTGELFF. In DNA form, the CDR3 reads TGTGCCAGCCAAATACCCCCCGGGGGATCGAACACCGGGGAGCTGTTTTTT.

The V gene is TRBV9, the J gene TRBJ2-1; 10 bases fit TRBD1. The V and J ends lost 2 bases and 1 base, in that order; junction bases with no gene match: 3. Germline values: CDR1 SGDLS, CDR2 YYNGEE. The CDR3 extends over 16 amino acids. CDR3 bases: TGTGCCAGCAGCGTGCGGGGACAGGGGTCCTACAATGAGCAGTTCTTC. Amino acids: CASSVRGQGSYNEQFF.

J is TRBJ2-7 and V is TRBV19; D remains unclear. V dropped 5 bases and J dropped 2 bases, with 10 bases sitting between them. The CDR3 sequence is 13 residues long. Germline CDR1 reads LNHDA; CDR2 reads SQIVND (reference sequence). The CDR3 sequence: CASSLNLAYEQYF. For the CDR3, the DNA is TGTGCCAGTAGTTTAAACTTGGCCTACGAGCAGTACTTC.

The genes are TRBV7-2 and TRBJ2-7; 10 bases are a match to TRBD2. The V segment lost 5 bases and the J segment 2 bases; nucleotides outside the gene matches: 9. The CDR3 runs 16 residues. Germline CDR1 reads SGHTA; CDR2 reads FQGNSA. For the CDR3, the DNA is TGTGCCAGCAGCCCGACCTTAGCGGGAGGAACCTACGAGCAGTACTTC. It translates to CASSPTLAGGTYEQYF. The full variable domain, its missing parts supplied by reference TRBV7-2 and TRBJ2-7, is GAGVSQSPSNKVTEKGKDVELRCDPISGHTALYWYRQSLGQGLEFLIYFQGNSAPDKSGLPSDRFSAERTGGSVSTLTIQRTQQEDSAVYLCASSPTLAGGTYEQYFGPGTRLTVT.

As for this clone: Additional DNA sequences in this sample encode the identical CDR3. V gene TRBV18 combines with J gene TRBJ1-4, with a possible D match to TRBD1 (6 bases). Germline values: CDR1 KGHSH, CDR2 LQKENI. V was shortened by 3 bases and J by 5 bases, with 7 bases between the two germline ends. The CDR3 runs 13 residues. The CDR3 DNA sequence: TGTGCCAGCTCACCCGACAGGAATGAAAAACTGTTTTTT. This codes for CASSPDRNEKLFF.

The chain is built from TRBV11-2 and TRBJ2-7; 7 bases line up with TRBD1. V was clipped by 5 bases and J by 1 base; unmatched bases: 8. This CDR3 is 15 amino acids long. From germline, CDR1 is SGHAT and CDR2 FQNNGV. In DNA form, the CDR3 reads TGTGCCAGCAGCGAGCGACAGGGTGGATCCTACGAGCAGTACTTC. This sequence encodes CASSERQGGSYEQYF. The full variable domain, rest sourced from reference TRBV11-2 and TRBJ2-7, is EAGVAQSPRYKIIEKRQSVAFWCNPISGHATLYWYQQILGQGPKLLIQFQNNGVVDDSQLPKDRFSAERLKGVDSTLKIQPAKLEDSAVYLCASSERQGGSYEQYFGPGTRLTVT.

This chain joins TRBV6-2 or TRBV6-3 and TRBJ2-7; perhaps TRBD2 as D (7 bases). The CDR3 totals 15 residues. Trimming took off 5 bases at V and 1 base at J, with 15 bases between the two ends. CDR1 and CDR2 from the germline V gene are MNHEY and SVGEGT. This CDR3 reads CASSRGGAQSYEQYF. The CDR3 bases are TGTGCCAGCAGTCGAGGGGGGGCTCAATCCTACGAGCAGTACTTC.

In DNA, the CDR3 is TGTGCCAGCAGTGAAGCTGGGCTCCGTAGCAATCAGCCCCAGCATTTT. It is translated as CASSEAGLRSNQPQHF. V gene TRBV2 combines with J gene TRBJ1-5; D gene ambiguous. CDR3 length: 16 residues. The germline gives CDR1 SNHLY, CDR2 FYNNEI. Trimming removed 0 bases from V and 0 bases from J, with 9 bases in between.

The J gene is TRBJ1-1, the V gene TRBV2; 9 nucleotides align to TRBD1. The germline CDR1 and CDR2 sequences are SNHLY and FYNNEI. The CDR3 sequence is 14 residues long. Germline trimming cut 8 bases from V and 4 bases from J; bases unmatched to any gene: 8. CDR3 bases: TGTGCCAGCCTTTGGACAGGGGATATCACTGAAGCTTTCTTT. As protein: CASLWTGDITEAFF. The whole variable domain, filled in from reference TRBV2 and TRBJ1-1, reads EPEVTQTPSHQVTQMGQEVILRCVPISNHLYFYWYRQILGQKVEFLVSFYNNEISEKSEIFDDQFSVERPDGSNFTLKIRSTKLEDSAMYFCASLWTGDITEAFFGQGTRLTVV.

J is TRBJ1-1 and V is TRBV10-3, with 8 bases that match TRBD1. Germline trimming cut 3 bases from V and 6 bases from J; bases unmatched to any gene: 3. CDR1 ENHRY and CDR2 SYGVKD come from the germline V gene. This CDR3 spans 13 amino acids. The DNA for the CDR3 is TGTGCCATCAGTGAAGAGACAGGGGCTGAAGCTTTCTTT. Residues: CAISEETGAEAFF.

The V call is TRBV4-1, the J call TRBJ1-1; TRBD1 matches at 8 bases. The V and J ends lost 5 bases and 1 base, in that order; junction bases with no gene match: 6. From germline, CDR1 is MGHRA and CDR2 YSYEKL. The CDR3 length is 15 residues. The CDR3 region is CASSYRGGQNTEAFF. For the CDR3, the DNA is TGCGCCAGCAGCTACAGGGGGGGGCAGAACACTGAAGCTTTCTTT.

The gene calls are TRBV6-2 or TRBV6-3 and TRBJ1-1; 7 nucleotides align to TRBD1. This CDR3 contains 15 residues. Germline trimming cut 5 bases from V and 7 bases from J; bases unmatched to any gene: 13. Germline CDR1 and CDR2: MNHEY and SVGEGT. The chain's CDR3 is CASSKQGQVGVEAFF. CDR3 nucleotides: TGTGCCAGCAGTAAACAGGGGCAGGTTGGCGTTGAAGCTTTCTTT.